Following are 29 T cell receptor beta chains from one sample sequenced in a study of T cells in Graves' hyperthyroidism and ophthalmopathy. Using RNA transcripts as the source, TCR beta CDR3 regions were amplified. A set of HTBI primers served as the primers for a first-round RT-PCR of the TCR CDR3. MiXCR was run by TCRdb on the multiplex PCR reads, yielding one entry per CDR3 protein. The sample lists about 270,000 distinct CDR3 sequences, about 20% seen once, with roughly 60% in the top ten. Material for sequencing was blood. All receptors come from a man aged 25-45 years with Graves' ophthalmopathy.

This clonotype has just a few counts. J is TRBJ1-1 and V is TRBV7-9; a possible D gene is TRBD1 (6 bases). Germline V CDR1 and CDR2: SEHNR, FQNEAQ (reference sequence). Trimming shortened V by 5 bases and J by 1 base, and 11 bases separated the two germline ends. CDR3 length: 14 amino acids. The CDR3 region is CASSPIQGNTEAFF. In DNA, the CDR3 is TGTGCCAGCAGCCCGATACAGGGGAACACTGAAGCTTTCTTT.

In this sample, this clonotype turned up a few times. The rearrangement links TRBV5-1 to TRBJ1-1, with D tentatively TRBD1 (5 bases). Trimming shortened V by 0 bases and J by 5 bases, and 11 bases separated the two germline ends. Per the germline V gene, CDR1 is SGHRS and CDR2 is YFSETQ. This CDR3 spans 14 amino acids. The CDR3 region is CASSLDRPTTEAFF. As DNA, the CDR3 is TGCGCCAGCAGCTTGGACAGGCCAACTACTGAAGCTTTCTTT. Complete variable domain (other parts from reference TRBV5-1 and TRBJ1-1): KAGVTQTPRYLIKTRGQQVTLSCSPISGHRSVSWYQQTPGQGLQFLFEYFSETQRNKGNFPGRFSGRQFSNSRSEMNVSTLELGDSALYLCASSLDRPTTEAFFGQGTRLTVV.

This clonotype appeared a few times. J is TRBJ2-1 and V is TRBV28; D gene ambiguous. The V end lost 6 bases, the J end lost 0 bases, and 15 bases lay between the germline ends. Looked up from germline, CDR1 is MDHEN and CDR2 is SYDVKM. This CDR3 has 16 residues. CDR3 sequence reads: CASRNQPELSYNEQFF. CDR3 bases: TGTGCCAGCAGAAACCAACCAGAGCTCTCCTACAATGAGCAGTTCTTC.

The V and J genes are TRBV15 and TRBJ1-1; D uncertain. Per germline, CDR1 LNHNV and CDR2 YYDKDF (reference sequence). The V and J ends lost 5 bases and 3 bases respectively, with 13 bases between them. This CDR3 has 14 amino acids. CDR3 sequence reads: CATSVEAGYTEAFF. CDR3 sequence (DNA): TGTGCCACCAGCGTCGAGGCGGGGTACACTGAAGCTTTCTTT.

This rearrangement joins TRBV28 to TRBJ2-2, with 7 bases identical to TRBD2. V lost 2 bases to trimming and J lost 6 bases; unmatched junction nucleotides: 6. Germline CDR1 and CDR2: MDHEN and SYDVKM. This CDR3 has 15 residues. Here the CDR3 DNA reads TGTGCCAGCAGTTTACAGGGTAGCGGGTCCGGGGAGCTGTTTTTT. This codes for CASSLQGSGSGELFF.

The chain recombines TRBV28 with TRBJ1-2, with D maybe TRBD1 (5 bases). Trimming shortened V by 5 bases and J by 8 bases, and 18 bases separated the two germline ends. The V gene's germline CDR1 is MDHEN and CDR2 SYDVKM. The CDR3 has 14 residues. The CDR3 region is CASSPRAGTFGYTF. CDR3 DNA: TGTGCCAGCAGTCCCCGCGCAGGGACGTTCGGCTACACCTTC.

This clonotype was detected ten times or more. The chain carries TRBV2 and TRBJ2-5; 11 bases are shared with TRBD1. The CDR3 totals 15 residues. Germline V lookup: CDR1 SNHLY, CDR2 FYNNEI. J lost 3 bases, V lost 4 bases, and 4 bases had no gene match. The CDR3 DNA reads TGTGCCAGCAGTGCCCGGGACAGGGGGGAAGAGACCCAGTACTTC. It yields the protein CASSARDRGEETQYF.

This clonotype was counted at least ten times. This rearrangement joins TRBV20-1 to TRBJ2-5, with 7 positions matching TRBD1. This CDR3 contains 16 residues. The V gene's germline CDR1 is DFQATT and CDR2 SNEGSKA (reference sequence). V lost 5 bases to trimming and J lost 1 base; unmatched junction nucleotides: 13. The CDR3 loop reads CSASGGRSSVQETQYF. As DNA, the CDR3 is TGCAGTGCTTCAGGGGGACGATCCTCGGTCCAAGAGACCCAGTACTTC.

This clonotype was found a few times. J is TRBJ2-1 and V is TRBV7-2, with D tentatively TRBD2 (5 bases). CDR1 and CDR2 (germline): SGHTA, FQGNSA. This CDR3 has 13 amino acids. V was clipped by 1 base and J by 9 bases, with 10 bases between them. The chain's CDR3 is CASSLERDFEQFF. The CDR3 DNA sequence: TGTGCCAGCAGCTTAGAGAGGGATTTTGAGCAGTTCTTC.

The chain is built from TRBV5-6 and TRBJ1-2; D remains ambiguous. In germline, CDR1 is SGHDT, CDR2 YYEEEE. This CDR3 is built from 14 residues. Trimming took 3 bases from V and 4 from J, leaving 13 bases between them. In nucleotides, the CDR3 is TGTGCCAGCAGCTCCCAAGGAGGCACCTATGGCTACACCTTC. This gives the protein CASSSQGGTYGYTF.

This rearrangement joins TRBV7-9 to TRBJ1-6, with a weak D call TRBD1 (6 bases). Germline CDR1 is SEHNR and CDR2 is FQNEAQ (reference sequence). The CDR3 is 12 residues long. V lost 4 bases and J 14 bases, leaving 12 bases between the germline ends. The CDR3 reads CASSSQGPALHF. Written as DNA, the CDR3 is TGTGCCAGCAGCTCACAGGGTCCAGCCCTCCACTTT.

This clonotype has more than one count but fewer than ten. The junction differs from germline at one of its ends, possibly a read error. The chain is built from TRBV29-1 and TRBJ2-7, with 7 bases matching TRBD1. The CDR3 is made up of 15 amino acids. The germline CDR1 and CDR2 sequences are SQVTM and ANQGSEA. The CDR3 protein is CSVEGDRVSSYVQYF. The CDR3 coding sequence is TGCAGCGTTGAAGGAGACAGGGTGAGCTCCTACGTGCAGTACTTC.

This clonotype was found a few times. This chain links TRBV3-1 with TRBJ1-1, with D possibly matching TRBD1 (5 bases). CDR1 is LGHDT and CDR2 is YNNKEL in the germline V gene (reference sequence). The CDR3 is made up of 14 amino acids. V was shortened by 1 base and J by 4 bases, with 10 bases between the two germline ends. The CDR3 sequence: CASSQGRESTEAFF. DNA for the CDR3: TGTGCCAGCAGCCAAGGCAGGGAAAGCACTGAAGCTTTCTTT. Based on the CDR3 plus reference TRBV3-1 and TRBJ1-1, the full variable domain is DTAVSQTPKYLVTQMGNDKSIKCEQNLGHDTMYWYKQDSKKFLKIMFSYNNKELIINETVPNRFSPKSPDKAHLNLHINSLELGDSAVYFCASSQGRESTEAFFGQGTRLTVV.

There are many counts of this clonotype. CDR3 in amino acids: CASSRRPYNVVGLYNEQFF. CDR3 bases: TGTGCCAGCAGCCGACGGCCCTACAATGTAGTTGGGCTTTACAATGAGCAGTTCTTC. The rearrangement links TRBV11-2 to TRBJ2-1, with D hard to call. The germline V and J ends were trimmed by 5 bases and 4 bases, with 27 bases remaining between them. Germline values: CDR1 SGHAT, CDR2 FQNNGV. The CDR3 has 19 residues.

The chain employs TRBV9 and TRBJ1-2, with 7 bases identical to TRBD1. V lost 4 bases and J lost 5; bases outside the gene matches: 8. Germline values: CDR1 SGDLS, CDR2 YYNGEE. The CDR3 sequence is 14 residues long. CDR3 loop: CASSLKWDSYGYTF. CDR3 in DNA: TGTGCCAGCAGCTTAAAGTGGGACAGTTATGGCTACACCTTC.

As concerns this clonotype: One end of the junction fails to match germline, which may point to a read error. This CDR3 is CSARGLEREADTQYF. The CDR3 nucleotides read TGCAGTGCCAGAGGCTTGGAGCGGGAGGCAGATACGCAGTATTTT. V usage is TRBV20-1 and J usage is TRBJ2-3; 9 bases fit TRBD2. The CDR3 is made up of 15 amino acids. In germline, CDR1 is DFQATT, CDR2 SNEGSKA (reference sequence).

This clonotype came up many times. The V call is TRBV5-1, the J call TRBJ2-1, with D tentatively TRBD1 or TRBD2 (6 bases each). The V and J ends lost 4 bases and 3 bases respectively, with 20 bases between them. The CDR3 is 17 residues long. In germline, CDR1 is SGHRS, CDR2 YFSETQ. CDR3 sequence reads: CASSPGGLASIYNEQFF. The DNA for the CDR3 is TGCGCCAGCAGCCCCGGGGGCCTAGCCTCCATCTACAATGAGCAGTTCTTC.

This clonotype was seen ten or more times. The chain employs TRBV30 and TRBJ2-3; no clear D gene. The CDR3 totals 14 residues. Germline-derived CDR1 and CDR2 are GTSNPN and SVGIG (reference sequence). Trimming shortened V by 0 bases and J by 2 bases, and 9 bases separated the two germline ends. CDR3 bases: TGTGCCTGGAGTGTTGGGCGGAACACAGATACGCAGTATTTT. Translated, it gives CAWSVGRNTDTQYF.

The rearrangement uses TRBV24-1 and TRBJ1-4; the D is unclear. Trimming removed 4 bases at V and 8 bases at J, with 10 bases between. Germline V gene data show CDR1 as KGHDR and CDR2 as SFDVKD. The CDR3 runs to 13 residues. CDR3 bases: TGTGCCACCAGTGACCATAGGAGCGAAAAACTGTTTTTT. The encoded protein is CATSDHRSEKLFF.

This clonotype showed up just a few times. The rearrangement joins TRBV27 to TRBJ2-2; the D call may be TRBD1 or TRBD2 (5 bases each). The ends were cut back, 5 bases at V and 4 bases at J, with 17 bases in the middle. The CDR3 loop spans 16 amino acids. Looked up from germline, CDR1 is MNHEY and CDR2 is SMNVEV (reference sequence). The CDR3 sequence is CASSGLGGSSTGELFF. DNA of the CDR3: TGTGCCAGCAGTGGCCTTGGGGGTTCGAGCACCGGGGAGCTGTTTTTT.

This clonotype was detected many times. CDR3 in amino acids: CASSLFSGGGKGNEQFF. The CDR3 nucleotides read TGTGCCAGCAGTTTATTCTCGGGGGGAGGGAAGGGCAATGAGCAGTTCTTC. The rearrangement joins TRBV28 to TRBJ2-1; TRBD2 matches at 7 bases. The ends lost 1 base at V and 6 bases at J; junction bases unmatched: 12. Germline V gene sequence: CDR1 MDHEN, CDR2 SYDVKM. The CDR3 loop spans 17 amino acids.

V is TRBV10-3 and J is TRBJ2-7; TRBD2 matches 9 bases. With 3 bases clipped from V and 6 bases from J, the junction kept 0 bases outside the gene matches. This CDR3 has 12 residues. The germline V gene encodes CDR1 ENHRY and CDR2 SYGVKD. CDR3 nucleotides: TGTGCCATCAGTGAAGCGGGAGGCGAGCAGTACTTC. Its translation is CAISEAGGEQYF.

This clonotype has a count of ten or more. This chain links TRBV27 with TRBJ2-3; the match to TRBD1 covers 9 bases. Germline-derived CDR1 and CDR2 are MNHEY and SMNVEV (reference sequence). After removal of 5 bases from V and 4 bases from J, the junction contained 10 bases not matched to a gene. This CDR3 region has 16 residues. CDR3 region: CASSPSGTGIADTQYF. In nucleotides, the CDR3 is TGTGCCAGCAGTCCATCCGGGACAGGGATCGCAGATACGCAGTATTTT.

This clonotype was recorded at least ten times. The chain couples TRBV29-1 to TRBJ2-3, with TRBD2 matching 9 bases. The CDR3 contains 15 residues. Per the germline V gene, CDR1 is SQVTM and CDR2 is ANQGSEA. J lost 2 bases, V lost 5 bases, and 8 bases had no gene match. Written as DNA, the CDR3 is TGCAGCGTTCACTTAGCGGGAGTCCCCACAGATACGCAGTATTTT. Protein: CSVHLAGVPTDTQYF.

This clonotype turned up a few times. The chain recombines TRBV5-1 with TRBJ2-1; D perhaps matches TRBD2 (5 bases). Germline V gene data show CDR1 as SGHRS and CDR2 as YFSETQ. The V gene lost 4 bases and the J gene lost 8 bases, with 19 bases spanning the gap. CDR3 length equals 15 residues. For the CDR3, the DNA is TGCGCCAGCAGCCCCCCCTCCGGGGTTAGTGATGAGCAGTTCTTC. Residues: CASSPPSGVSDEQFF.

This clonotype was observed a few times. Here the CDR3 reads CASSTGGDEQYF. In DNA, the CDR3 is TGTGCCAGCAGCACAGGGGGGGACGAGCAGTACTTC. The chain is built from TRBV9 and TRBJ2-7, with D perhaps matching TRBD1 (8 bases). CDR1 and CDR2 from the germline V gene are SGDLS and YYNGEE. The CDR3 runs to 12 residues. Trimming removed 4 bases from V and 5 bases from J, with 10 bases in between.

The V and J genes are TRBV9 and TRBJ2-2; no clear D gene. V dropped 4 bases and J dropped 6 bases, with 10 bases sitting between them. This CDR3 is built from 13 residues. Germline V lookup: CDR1 SGDLS, CDR2 YYNGEE. The CDR3 DNA follows: TGTGCCAGCAGCCCCCGGCTAGCCGGGGAGCTGTTTTTT. It is translated as CASSPRLAGELFF.

J is TRBJ2-1 and V is TRBV29-1, with D hard to call. The CDR3 runs to 14 residues. Germline loops: CDR1 SQVTM, CDR2 ANQGSEA. The V end lost 3 bases, the J end lost 2 bases, and 11 bases lay between the germline ends. CDR3 amino acids: CSVDTPDAYNEQFF. The CDR3 region has the DNA TGCAGCGTTGACACACCCGACGCCTACAATGAGCAGTTCTTC.

The V call is TRBV11-2, the J call TRBJ2-5, with D unclear. CDR3 length equals 15 residues. The V end lost 1 base, the J end lost 7 bases, and 16 bases lay between the germline ends. Per the germline V gene, CDR1 is SGHAT and CDR2 is FQNNGV. CDR3 nucleotide sequence: TGTGCCAGCAGCTTAGTGGTATCGGTACGTGGGACCCAGTACTTC. Its protein product is CASSLVVSVRGTQYF.